This T cell receptor beta chain was documented in a study of CD4 T cells in relation to SARS-CoV-2 and coronaviruses. Study at large: ViraFEST: roughly 9-day antigen culture of PBMCs, then TCR beta CDR3 sequencing. The HLA restriction of the shared crossreactive spike epitopes was mapped. Study conclusions and caveats: In around 60% of donors, memory CD4+ clonotypes crossrecognized SARS-CoV-2 and at least one common cold coronavirus spike.

Before the COVID-19 pandemic, during about 2011-2019, CD4+ T cells were taken from unexposed donors. The cells were cultured for 9 to 11 days before CD4+ T cells were isolated. Unexposed-donor CD4+ T cells were probed with SARS-CoV-2 S/N and four cold-coronavirus spikes, cells permitting. Notes on this clone: What it recognizes is unknown.

CDR1 and CDR2 from the germline V gene are SNHLY and FYNNEI. This CDR3 contains 15 residues. J lost 3 bases, V lost 2 bases, and 4 bases had no gene match. The protocol was immunoSEQ multiplex PCR, while the TCRdb copy is restricted to in-frame clones and leaves out a portion. The data show about 24,000 clones, about 75% seen once. Sequencing was carried out using CD4+ T cells from PBMCs, cultured in vitro. The genes are TRBV2 and TRBJ2-7; 10 bases line up with TRBD2. This clonotype was sampled from a human donor in good health. DNA of the CDR3: TGTGCCAGCAGTGAAAGGACTAGCGGACTCTACGAGCAGTACTTC. Translated: CASSERTSGLYEQYF.